A selection of T cell receptor beta chains follows, all from one sample in a study of T cells in tuberculosis. Repertoires were generated with immunoSEQ multiplex PCR, while TCRdb's copy carries only in-frame clones and drops some. The table lists tens of thousands of clones, 92% of them singletons. The source was PBMCs, collected at tuberculosis diagnosis. The receptors come from an adult with tuberculosis. Some clones in this sample may be carry-over from other donors' samples. CDR3s include the opening cysteine and the closing phenylalanine or tryptophan. A D gene is named only where the DNA matches it firmly. The size entry is marked missing in some rows and otherwise reads once, few, many or a size class.

size	D	V	J	DNA	CDR3
NA	NA	TRBV6-6	TRBJ2-2	TGTGCCAGCAGCCGTACAGGAATTACAACCGGGGAGCTGTTTTTT	CASSRTGITTGELFF
NA	NA	TRBV19	TRBJ1-2	TGTGCCAGTACTCGCGTTGGGAGAGACTATGGCTACACCTTC	CASTRVGRDYGYTF
NA	TRBD2	TRBV5-1	TRBJ2-3	TGCGCCAGCAGCAAGTTGGTACTGGGACTAGCGGCCAGCGGCACAGATACGCAGTATTTT	CASSKLVLGLAASGTDTQYF
few	TRBD1	TRBV7-2	TRBJ1-2	TGTGCCAGCAGCTTAGGGGGGACAGACTATGGCTACACCTTC	CASSLGGTDYGYTF
once	NA	TRBV9	TRBJ1-1	TGTGCCAGCAGCGTGCCCCCAGGGTACACTGAAGCTTTCTTT	CASSVPPGYTEAFF
NA	NA	TRBV9	TRBJ2-2	TGTGCCAGCAGCGGACACCTCACCGGGGAGCTGTTTTTT	CASSGHLTGELFF
NA	TRBD1	TRBV9	TRBJ1-1	TGTGCCAGCAGCGTTGATATGAGCCCAGGGGGCACTGAAGCTTTCTTT	CASSVDMSPGGTEAFF
NA	TRBD1	TRBV2	TRBJ2-1	TGTGCCAGCAGTGAATACAGGGGTACGTATGAGCAGTTCTTC	CASSEYRGTYEQFF
NA	NA	TRBV5-1	TRBJ1-1	TGCGCCAGCAGTGGGGGCGTTTCGGGTTTTGCTCAGAACACTGAAGCTTTCTTT	CASSGGVSGFAQNTEAFF
NA	NA	TRBV6-5	TRBJ1-2	TGTGCCAGCAGTTACTCGATGGGGGGTTCCCATGGCTACACCTTC	CASSYSMGGSHGYTF
NA	TRBD1	TRBV4-2	TRBJ1-1	TGTGCCAGCAGCCAAGTCACAGGGGTGGCGAACACTGAAGCTTTCTTT	CASSQVTGVANTEAFF
NA	NA	TRBV11-3	TRBJ2-3	TGTGCCAGCAGCTTAGGTTACGGTAACGGCACAGATACGCAGTATTTT	CASSLGYGNGTDTQYF
NA	NA	TRBV4-1	TRBJ1-1	TGCGCCAGCAGCCACCCATACACTGAAGCTTTCTTT	CASSHPYTEAFF
NA	NA	TRBV6-1	TRBJ1-2	TGTGCCAGCAGTATCGACAGAGGAGGCTACACCTTC	CASSIDRGGYTF
once	TRBD2	TRBV29-1	TRBJ2-3	TGCAGCGTTGTTCCTAGCGGGGGGTCCCTCAGGGCAGATACGCAGTATTTT	CSVVPSGGSLRADTQYF
NA	NA	TRBV19	TRBJ2-7	TGTGCCAGTAGTATTCCAGACTCCTACGAGCAGTACTTC	CASSIPDSYEQYF
once	TRBD1	TRBV6-1	TRBJ1-2	TGTGCCAGCAGCGCTACCGGGACAGGGGACGGCTACACCTTC	CASSATGTGDGYTF
NA	NA	TRBV6-1	TRBJ1-5	TGTGCCAGCAGTGTAAATCAGCCCCAGCATTTT	CASSVNQPQHF
NA	TRBD1	TRBV5-1	TRBJ2-7	TGCGCCAGCAGCTTCGGACAGGAATACGAGCAGTACTTC	CASSFGQEYEQYF
NA	NA	TRBV6-1	TRBJ1-4	TGTGCCAGCAGGACTACAGGGAATGAAAAACTGTTTTTT	CASRTTGNEKLFF
NA	NA	TRBV5-1	TRBJ2-6	TGCGCCAGCAGCTTGGCGGTTTCTGGGGCCAACGTCCTGACTTTC	CASSLAVSGANVLTF
few	TRBD1	TRBV7-2	TRBJ1-3	TGTGCCAGCAGTTTCACAGGGGGCGCTGGAAACACCATATATTTT	CASSFTGGAGNTIYF
NA	NA	TRBV11-2	TRBJ1-1	TGTGCCAGCAGCTTAGATTCCCTATCCAAAGCTTTCTTT	CASSLDSLSKAFF
NA	TRBD1	TRBV7-8	TRBJ2-6	TGTGCCAGCAAGTCTGACAGGGGCACATGGGGGGCCAACGTCCTGACTTTC	CASKSDRGTWGANVLTF
once	NA	TRBV6-1	TRBJ2-1	TGTGCCAGCAGTACTCGCTACAATGAGCAGTTCTTC	CASSTRYNEQFF
NA	TRBD1	TRBV7-2	TRBJ1-2	TGTGCCAGCAGCCCAACAGGGGTAGGCTATGGCTACACCTTC	CASSPTGVGYGYTF
NA	NA	TRBV11-2	TRBJ2-3	TGTGCCAGCAGCTCTCGGGGGAGCGAGGATACGCAGTATTTT	CASSSRGSEDTQYF
NA	TRBD2	TRBV14	TRBJ2-7	TGTGCCAGCAGCCACGGGACTAGCGGGGGCGGCTCCTACGAGCAGTACTTC	CASSHGTSGGGSYEQYF
NA	TRBD2	TRBV5-1	TRBJ2-3	TGCGCCAGCAGCTCCCTAGGCGGGGGGGCAGATACGCAGTATTTT	CASSSLGGGADTQYF
NA	NA	TRBV5-1	TRBJ1-6	TGCGCCAGCAGCTTTCTCGGGGTCGAACCAAATTCACCCCTCCACTTT	CASSFLGVEPNSPLHF
NA	TRBD1	TRBV7-9	TRBJ2-1	TGTGCCAGCAGCTTAAGGCCTCCGGGACAGGGCGGTGAGCAGTTCTTC	CASSLRPPGQGGEQFF
NA	TRBD1	TRBV6-4	TRBJ2-1	TGTGCCAGCAGTGAACACACAGGGGGCGCGGTTCAGTTCTTC	CASSEHTGGAVQFF
NA	TRBD1	TRBV5-1	TRBJ2-5	TGCGCCAGCAGCCCTTTAGTCCCGGGACAGGGTACAATAGAGACCCAGTACTTC	CASSPLVPGQGTIETQYF
NA	NA	TRBV5-1	TRBJ1-2	TGCGCCAGCAGCTTTAGCCGGGAGAGTGGCTACACCTTC	CASSFSRESGYTF
NA	NA	TRBV5-1	TRBJ1-1	TGCGCCAGCAGCCCCGGTGTGAACACTGAAGCTTTCTTT	CASSPGVNTEAFF
NA	TRBD2	TRBV2	TRBJ2-3	TGTGCCAGCAGGCAGCGGGGGGGCGAAAGAGATACGCAGTATTTT	CASRQRGGERDTQYF
NA	NA	TRBV6-6	TRBJ1-3	TGTGCCAGCAGTTACTCGTCGGGTCTCGGTGGCACCATATATTTT	CASSYSSGLGGTIYF
once	TRBD1	TRBV19	TRBJ1-1	TGTGCCAGTAGTCACTACAGGGGGGGGAACACTGAAGCTTTCTTT	CASSHYRGGNTEAFF
once	NA	TRBV5-1	TRBJ2-7	TGCGCCAGCAGCTACATCACAGGCTCCTACGAGCAGTACTTC	CASSYITGSYEQYF
NA	NA	TRBV15	TRBJ1-1	TGTGCCACCAGCAGAGGCCAGGAGAACACTGAAGCTTTCTTT	CATSRGQENTEAFF
NA	TRBD2	TRBV6-6	TRBJ2-7	TGTGCCAGCAGTTGGGTCTTAGCGGGGGCTTACGAGCAGTACTTC	CASSWVLAGAYEQYF
NA	NA	TRBV19	TRBJ1-5	TGTGCCAGCAATCAAGGGGCCGTTCAGCCCCAGCATTTT	CASNQGAVQPQHF
NA	NA	TRBV18	TRBJ1-4	TGTGCCAGCTCACCACTACAGGGAGGGGGTGAAAAACTGTTTTTT	CASSPLQGGGEKLFF
NA	TRBD1	TRBV11-2	TRBJ2-7	TGTGCCAGCAGCTTAGGGCCGGACAGGGGTTCTACCTACGAGCAGTACTTC	CASSLGPDRGSTYEQYF
NA	NA	TRBV28	TRBJ1-4	TGTGCCAGCAGTTTCCCGGAGAGTCTTACGGGGGGAAAACTGTTTTTT	CASSFPESLTGGKLFF
once	NA	TRBV11-2	TRBJ1-2	TGTGCCAGCAGCTTACAAGGGGCTGGCTATGGCTACACCTTC	CASSLQGAGYGYTF